This T cell receptor beta chain was identified during a study of cytomegalovirus exposure and HLA in healthy donors. Deletions cut 0 bases from V and 8 bases from J, with 16 bases between. The CDR3 sequence is 15 residues long. The germline V gene encodes CDR1 MNHEY and CDR2 SVGAGI. Only in-frame clones appear in the TCRdb table, and some are missing; sequencing was by immunoSEQ multiplex PCR. The sample lists about 130,000 clones; approximately 92% were seen once. The J gene is TRBJ1-1, the V gene TRBV6-5; TRBD1 might be the D (6 bases). The specimen was PBMCs. The source of this sequence is a woman under 30 in good health and CMV-seronegative. CDR3 in amino acids: CASSYSGGAGREAFF. In nucleotides, the CDR3 is TGTGCCAGCAGTTACTCAGGGGGAGCCGGAAGAGAAGCTTTCTTT.